The 24 T cell receptor beta chains in this list originate from one sample, sequenced in a study of blood T cell repertoires in COVID-19. Produced via immunoSEQ multiplex PCR; TCRdb's table is partial and in-frame only. The sample lists 100,000 to 110,000 clones; around four fifths were seen once. Material: peripheral blood. Receptors were obtained from a man aged 50 to 59 with active or convalescent COVID-19.

The V and J genes are TRBV19 and TRBJ2-7; 7 bases fit TRBD2. Trimming cost V 0 bases and J 0 bases; bases outside gene matches: 8. The length of the CDR3 is 17 residues. Germline loops: CDR1 LNHDA, CDR2 SQIVND (reference sequence). CDR3 protein: CASSIDASGGFSYEQYF. CDR3 coding DNA: TGTGCCAGTAGTATAGATGCTAGCGGAGGCTTCTCCTACGAGCAGTACTTC. Using reference TRBV19 and TRBJ2-7 for the parts outside the CDR3, the full variable domain is DGGITQSPKYLFRKEGQNVTLSCEQNLNHDAMYWYRQDPGQGLRLIYYSQIVNDFQKGDIAEGYSVSREKKESFPLTVTSAQKNPTAFYLCASSIDASGGFSYEQYFGPGTRLTVT.

This chain joins TRBV18 and TRBJ2-6, with D possibly matching TRBD1 (5 bases). The germline V and J ends were trimmed by 6 bases and 2 bases, with 20 bases remaining between them. The CDR3 runs 18 residues. The germline V gene has CDR1 KGHSH and CDR2 LQKENI. As DNA, the CDR3 is TGTGCCAGCTCTCGGTCTCGGCAGGGCGTCACTGGGGCCAACGTCCTGACTTTC. Protein sequence: CASSRSRQGVTGANVLTF.

A few counts support this clone. DNA of the CDR3: TGTGCCAGCAGCCAAATAGGACAGGGGGCCGGGGAGCAGTTCTTC. Protein: CASSQIGQGAGEQFF. The J gene is TRBJ2-1, the V gene TRBV4-2; 11 nucleotides agree with TRBD1. The junction had 7 bases not matched to a gene; V was cut back by 2 bases and J by 10 bases. Germline-derived CDR1 and CDR2 are LGHNA and YNFKEQ. The CDR3 extends over 15 amino acids.

The genes are TRBV19 and TRBJ1-6; 7 bases fit TRBD1. Germline V lookup: CDR1 LNHDA, CDR2 SQIVND (reference sequence). With 7 bases clipped from V and 5 bases from J, the junction kept 8 bases outside the gene matches. This CDR3 region has 15 residues. The CDR3: CASTRTGVNNSPLHF. CDR3 DNA sequence: TGTGCCAGTACCCGGACAGGCGTAAATAATTCACCCCTCCACTTT.

The genes are TRBV4-1 and TRBJ2-7; the match to TRBD1 covers 8 bases. The CDR3 spans 15 residues. Germline V gene lookup returns CDR1 MGHRA and CDR2 YSYEKL. V dropped 3 bases and J dropped 7; count of bases not matched to a gene: 11. The CDR3 loop reads CASSHLGQALREQYF. The CDR3 nucleotides read TGCGCCAGCAGCCACCTGGGACAGGCTTTGAGGGAGCAGTACTTC.

This clone was observed a handful of times. V gene TRBV10-1 combines with J gene TRBJ2-3; 8 positions agree with TRBD2. The CDR3 is 15 amino acids. Germline assignment: CDR1 WNHNN and CDR2 SYGVQD (reference sequence). V shed 6 bases and J 3 bases; nucleotides not matched to a gene: 8. The CDR3 bases are TGCGCCAGCAGCGCCCGCGGGAGGACTACAGATACGCAGTATTTT. It translates to CASSARGRTTDTQYF.

V is TRBV7-6 and J is TRBJ1-1; D gene uncertain. The V gene lost 1 base and the J gene lost 4 bases, with 7 bases spanning the gap. This CDR3 contains 13 residues. Germline V lookup: CDR1 SGHVS, CDR2 FNYEAQ. CDR3 in amino acids: CASSLDSGTEAFF. The CDR3 DNA reads TGTGCCAGCAGCTTAGATAGCGGCACTGAAGCTTTCTTT.

The chain recombines TRBV19 with TRBJ1-4; TRBD1 agrees at 8 bases. Trimming removed 5 bases from V and 3 bases from J; junction bases left unmatched: 5. CDR3 length: 15 amino acids. Germline V gives CDR1 LNHDA, CDR2 SQIVND (reference sequence). The DNA for the CDR3 is TGTGCCAGTAGTCGGACAGGGCCGTCTAATGAAAAACTGTTTTTT. Protein sequence: CASSRTGPSNEKLFF.

V usage is TRBV18 and J usage is TRBJ2-1; 11 bases are a match to TRBD2. The CDR3 is 15 amino acids. V lost 6 bases, J lost 6 bases, and 7 bases stayed unmatched. Looked up from germline, CDR1 is KGHSH and CDR2 is LQKENI. This CDR3 reads CASSTLAGEANEQFF. The CDR3 DNA reads TGTGCCAGCTCCACACTAGCGGGAGAAGCCAATGAGCAGTTCTTC.

The rearrangement joins TRBV19 to TRBJ1-5; D not certain. The length of the CDR3 is 15 residues. Deletions cut 1 base from V and 0 bases from J, with 7 bases between. Germline lookup yields CDR1 LNHDA and CDR2 SQIVND (reference sequence). The CDR3 DNA follows: TGTGCCAGTAGTATAGGCACACATAGCAATCAGCCCCAGCATTTT. This gives the protein CASSIGTHSNQPQHF. Looking up the rest from reference TRBV19 and TRBJ1-5 gives the full variable domain: DGGITQSPKYLFRKEGQNVTLSCEQNLNHDAMYWYRQDPGQGLRLIYYSQIVNDFQKGDIAEGYSVSREKKESFPLTVTSAQKNPTAFYLCASSIGTHSNQPQHFGDGTRLSIL.

This chain joins TRBV30 and TRBJ1-4, with a possible D match to TRBD1 (6 bases). The CDR3 extends over 15 amino acids. With 8 bases removed from V and 5 bases from J, the gap between germline ends came to 21 bases. Germline V gene sequence: CDR1 GTSNPN, CDR2 SVGIG (reference sequence). CDR3 coding DNA: TGTGCCCAGTCGCGAGGTGGACAGCGGAATGAAAAACTGTTTTTT. Protein sequence: CAQSRGGQRNEKLFF. Full variable domain (missing parts from reference TRBV30 and TRBJ1-4): SQTIHQWPATLVQPVGSPLSLECTVEGTSNPNLYWYRQAAGRGLQLLFYSVGIGQISSEVPQNLSASRPQDRQFILSSKKLLLSDSGFYLCAQSRGGQRNEKLFFGSGTQLSVL.

J is TRBJ2-3 and V is TRBV5-6; weak D call: TRBD2 (6 bases). The V and J ends lost 4 bases and 2 bases respectively, with 11 bases between them. CDR1 and CDR2 (germline): SGHDT, YYEEEE. CDR3 length: 14 residues. CDR3 loop: CASSPPDYTDTQYF. The CDR3 nucleotides read TGTGCCAGCAGCCCCCCGGACTACACAGATACGCAGTATTTT.

The CDR3 spells CATSRDRGLEPQHF. CDR3 nucleotides: TGTGCCACCAGCAGAGACAGGGGTTTGGAGCCCCAGCATTTT. This chain uses TRBV15 with TRBJ1-5, with a tentative D call TRBD1 (6 bases). The CDR3 sequence is 14 residues long. CDR1 and CDR2 from the germline V gene are LNHNV and YYDKDF (reference sequence). Trimming took off 0 bases at V and 8 bases at J, with 11 bases between the two ends.

The chain uses TRBV9 and TRBJ2-2; D gene ambiguous. V lost 3 bases and J lost 6, with 12 bases in between. Germline CDR1 is SGDLS and CDR2 is YYNGEE. This CDR3 is built from 14 residues. The CDR3 loop is CASSATLLAGELFF. CDR3 DNA: TGTGCCAGCAGCGCAACCCTACTGGCCGGGGAGCTGTTTTTT.

This clone was found a few times. The chain couples TRBV10-1 to TRBJ2-7; unclear D gene. V lost 0 bases to trimming and J lost 6 bases, with 12 bases between them. The CDR3 is 14 amino acids. Germline CDR1 is WNHNN and CDR2 is SYGVQD (reference sequence). The CDR3 bases are TGCGCCAGCAGTGAGTCGGTATCGCGTAGCGAGCAGTACTTC. Its protein is CASSESVSRSEQYF.

Regarding this clone: Other DNA sequences in this specimen translate into the identical CDR3. Here the CDR3 DNA reads TGTGCCAGCAGCCCCGGGACACCTAGCACAGATACGCAGTATTTT. Amino acid sequence: CASSPGTPSTDTQYF. The chain combines TRBV5-4 with TRBJ2-3, with D perhaps matching TRBD1 (6 bases). The germline V and J ends were trimmed by 4 bases and 0 bases, with 12 bases remaining between them. The CDR3 consists of 15 residues. Germline CDR1 reads SGHNT; CDR2 reads YYREEE (reference sequence).

The V call is TRBV6-5, the J call TRBJ2-7; 9 nucleotides line up with TRBD1. The V and J ends lost 2 bases and 4 bases, in that order; junction bases with no gene match: 9. The CDR3 spans 16 residues. CDR1 MNHEY and CDR2 SVGAGI come from the germline V gene. This CDR3 is CASSYHRGQPRYEQYF. CDR3 coding DNA: TGTGCCAGCAGTTACCACAGGGGGCAGCCTCGATACGAGCAGTACTTC.

A single count supports this clone. The rearrangement joins TRBV21-1 to TRBJ1-2; TRBD1 is the table's D call and was not checked against the DNA. TRBV21-1 constitutes a pseudogene. CDR3 length equals 14 residues. In DNA, the CDR3 is TGTGCCAGCAGAACAGAACAGTTTAACTATGGCTACACCTTC. Translated, it gives CASRTEQFNYGYTF.

The chain is built from TRBV6-5 and TRBJ2-7; 8 bases are a match to TRBD1. CDR3 length: 14 amino acids. The junction had 9 bases not matched to a gene; V was cut back by 6 bases and J by 5 bases. CDR1 and CDR2 (germline): MNHEY, SVGAGI. CDR3 region: CASSDLSGGDEQYF. DNA of the CDR3: TGTGCCAGCAGCGATCTATCAGGGGGCGACGAGCAGTACTTC.

The chain employs TRBV6-1 and TRBJ2-7; possible D gene TRBD1, 6 bases. This CDR3 contains 16 residues. Trimming took off 2 bases at V and 2 bases at J, with 16 bases between the two ends. From germline, CDR1 is MNHNS and CDR2 SASEGT. The DNA of the CDR3 is TGTGCCAGCAGTGAAATGAGACAGGACCCCACCTACGAGCAGTACTTC. Protein product: CASSEMRQDPTYEQYF.

The chain is built from TRBV5-1 and TRBJ2-7, with D perhaps TRBD2 (6 bases). V was pared by 4 bases and J by 3 bases, with 17 bases between. CDR1 and CDR2 from the germline V gene are SGHRS and YFSETQ. The CDR3 has 15 amino acids. The CDR3 nucleotides read TGCGCCAGCAGCAGCGAGCGGGTCTTTGGCTACGAGCAGTACTTC. This gives the protein CASSSERVFGYEQYF.

The chain employs TRBV9 and TRBJ1-1; 8 bases align to TRBD1. Germline V lookup: CDR1 SGDLS, CDR2 YYNGEE. Losses at the gene ends were 4 bases for V and 1 base for J; bases not matched to a gene: 3. The CDR3 sequence is 14 residues long. The CDR3 nucleotides are TGTGCCAGCAGCCAAGGACAGGGGAACACTGAAGCTTTCTTT. Translating gives CASSQGQGNTEAFF. Based on the CDR3 plus reference TRBV9 and TRBJ1-1, the full variable domain is DSGVTQTPKHLITATGQRVTLRCSPRSGDLSVYWYQQSLDQGLQFLIQYYNGEERAKGNILERFSAQQFPDLHSELNLSSLELGDSALYFCASSQGQGNTEAFFGQGTRLTVV.

The rearrangement joins TRBV3-1 (or the pseudogene TRBV3-2) to TRBJ2-7; TRBD1 might be the D (5 bases). Germline V gene data show CDR1 as LGHDT and CDR2 as YNNKEL (reference sequence). V lost 5 bases to trimming and J lost 7 bases, with 15 bases between them. The CDR3 spans 13 residues. The DNA for the CDR3 is TGTGCCAGCAGCGATCAGGGCCTTCGAGAGCAGTACTTC. Translating gives CASSDQGLREQYF.

The rearrangement joins TRBV2 to TRBJ1-2, with a weak D call TRBD1 (6 bases). The CDR3 runs 12 residues. Germline V CDR1 and CDR2: SNHLY, FYNNEI. Trimming took 9 bases from V and 5 from J, leaving 13 bases between them. Here the CDR3 DNA reads TGTGCCAGACAGGGCTGGGTATATGGCTACACCTTC. It is translated as CARQGWVYGYTF.